What follows is one T cell receptor beta chain and its context. What it recognizes is unknown. This sample is part of a study of cytomegalovirus exposure and HLA in healthy donors. Regarding the study as a whole: Follow-up analysis later connected one missense variant in DCLRE1C with trimming of TCR beta V- and J-genes. HLA alleles were associated with roughly 15,000 TCR beta sequences in a later analysis at 0.05 false discovery rate. A reported reduction in N-insertions relative to the roughly 700-donor mean was seen in an Asian-associated ancestry cluster in a later analysis.

J gave up 4 bases and V 3 bases, and 4 bases lay outside the gene matches. This CDR3 is 14 amino acids long. Germline CDR1 is SGHTA and CDR2 is FQGNSA. PCR employed 60 Vbeta and 13 Jbeta primers. The repertoire was sequenced with immunoSEQ multiplex PCR; TCRdb's copy has only in-frame clones and lacks some. The data contain tens of thousands of clones, approximately 90% of them singletons. The genes are TRBV7-2 and TRBJ2-3, with 7 nucleotides matching TRBD2. This TCR was recovered from a man aged 18 to 35 in good health and CMV-seronegative. Material for sequencing was PBMCs. CDR3 nucleotides: TGTGCCAGCAGCTTGGGGGGGAGCGCAGATACGCAGTATTTT. This encodes CASSLGGSADTQYF.